The present TCR beta chain was sequenced within a study of Tregs in tolerant kidney transplant recipients. Whole-study findings and limits: Few patients were studied, so findings need validation in larger groups. Changing PCR primers prevented nucleotide comparison between some patients' samples. No direct test of biological reproducibility was done here.

Profiling relied on immunoSEQ multiplex PCR, and the TCRdb table lists in-frame clones only, not all of them. The table includes approximately 90,000 clones, roughly 93% detected once. This clone was picked up a small number of times. Its antigen is not identified. Mixed chimerism was transient after nonmyeloablative marrow transplants from related graft donors. Unstimulated regulatory T cells (CD4+CD25+CD127-), CD4+CD25- non-regulatory cells, CD4 and CD8 cells were FACS-sorted from thawed PBMCs. Germline V CDR1 and CDR2: SGHNT, YENEEA. V dropped 2 bases and J dropped 1; count of bases not matched to a gene: 1. This CDR3 spans 14 amino acids.

The material sequenced was CD4+ T cells from blood (PBMCs), taken 12 months after the transplant. The chain links TRBV11-3 to TRBJ1-1, with 7 bases matching TRBD1. The TCR sequence derives from a human patient who received a combined kidney and bone marrow transplant. Some T cells may trace back to the graft donor. CDR3 DNA sequence: TGTGCCAGCAGCTTACGGACAGGGAACACTGAAGCTTTCTTT. Encoded protein: CASSLRTGNTEAFF.